What follows is one TCR beta chain and its context. What it binds is not known. The study ran its PCR with 60 Vbeta and 13 Jbeta primers. Measured with immunoSEQ multiplex PCR; TCRdb has only the in-frame clones, and not every one. The table includes about 190,000 clones, around 90% detected once. These data originate in a study of cytomegalovirus exposure and HLA in healthy donors. Broader study findings: Earlier analysis found most TCR beta V segments productive about 90% or about 30% of the time.

The CDR3 length is 12 residues. Trimming took 4 bases from V and 8 from J, leaving 11 bases between them. CDR1 and CDR2 from the germline V gene are SEHNR and FQNEAQ (reference sequence). What was sequenced was PBMCs. The receptor comes from a boy aged 2 to 10 in good health and CMV-seronegative. The chain uses TRBV7-9 and TRBJ1-1; D is undetermined. CDR3 bases: TGTGCCAGCAGCTCACCGGGATACGAAGCTTTCTTT. Its protein product is CASSSPGYEAFF.